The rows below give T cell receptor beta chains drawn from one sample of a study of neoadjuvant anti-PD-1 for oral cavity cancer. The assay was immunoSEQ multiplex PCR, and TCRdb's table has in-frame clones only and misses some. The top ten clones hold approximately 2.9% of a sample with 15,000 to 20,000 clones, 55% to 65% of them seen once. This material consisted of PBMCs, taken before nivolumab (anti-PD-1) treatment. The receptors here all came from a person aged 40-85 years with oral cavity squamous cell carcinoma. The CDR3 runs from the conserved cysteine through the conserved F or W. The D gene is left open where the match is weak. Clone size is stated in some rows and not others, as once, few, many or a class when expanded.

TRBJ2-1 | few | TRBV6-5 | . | TGTGCCAGCAGTTACTCTATATGGACTGAGCAGTTCTTC | CASSYSIWTEQFF
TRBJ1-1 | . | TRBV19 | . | TGTGCCAGTAGTCTAGGGATAACAACAGGGTTGAACACTGAAGCTTTCTTT | CASSLGITTGLNTEAFF
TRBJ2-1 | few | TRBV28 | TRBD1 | TGTGCCAGCAACAAAAGGAGTCTGGACAGGAGCTATTACAATGAGCAGTTCTTC | CASNKRSLDRSYYNEQFF
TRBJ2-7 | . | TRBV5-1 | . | TGCGCCAGCAGCTTGGCGGCAGGGAACTACGAGCAGTACTTC | CASSLAAGNYEQYF
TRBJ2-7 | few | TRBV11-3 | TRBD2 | TGTGCCAGCAGCTTTTCCGGGACTAGCAACGAGCAGTACTTC | CASSFSGTSNEQYF
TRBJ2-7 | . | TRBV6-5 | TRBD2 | TGTGCCAGCAGTTACGCGGGACTAGGAAGCTACGAGCAGTACTTC | CASSYAGLGSYEQYF
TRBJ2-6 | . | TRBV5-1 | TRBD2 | TGCGCCAGCAGCTTCGGGCTGGGAGGGAACTCTGGGGCCAACGTCCTGACTTTC | CASSFGLGGNSGANVLTF
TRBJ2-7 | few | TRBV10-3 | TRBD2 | TGTGCCATCAGTGAGCCCGGCGGAGGGAGGGGATACGAGCAGTACTTC | CAISEPGGGRGYEQYF
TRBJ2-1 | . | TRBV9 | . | TGTGCCAGCAGCGTTTTTAGCCGGGATGAGCAGTTCTTC | CASSVFSRDEQFF
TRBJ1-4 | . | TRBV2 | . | TGTGCCAGCAGTGTCCTGGCGTCGAATGAAAAACTGTTTTTT | CASSVLASNEKLFF
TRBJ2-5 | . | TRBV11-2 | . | TGTGCCAGCAGCTTAAGTATAACCCTTCAGGAGACCCAGTACTTC | CASSLSITLQETQYF
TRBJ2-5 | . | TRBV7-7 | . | TGTGCTAGCACTGGACAGGGAGGGCCGCAGGAGACCCAGTACTTC | CASTGQGGPQETQYF
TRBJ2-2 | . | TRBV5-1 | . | TGCGCCAGCAGCTTTGAGGGACTGAACACCGGGGAGCTGTTTTTT | CASSFEGLNTGELFF
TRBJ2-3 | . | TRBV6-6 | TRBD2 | TGTGCCAGCAGTCCCGGGACTATAACAGATACGCAGTATTTT | CASSPGTITDTQYF
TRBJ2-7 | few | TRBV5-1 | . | TGCGCCAGCAGTCGCAGAGTCAACGAGCAGTACTTC | CASSRRVNEQYF
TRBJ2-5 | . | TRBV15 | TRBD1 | TGTGCCACCAGCAGTGACAGGGGAGGAGAGACCCAGTACTTC | CATSSDRGGETQYF
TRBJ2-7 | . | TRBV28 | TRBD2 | TGTGCCAGCAGTTCCGGGACTAGTAAATACGAGCAGTACTTC | CASSSGTSKYEQYF
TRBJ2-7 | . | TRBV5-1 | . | TGCGCCAGCAGCTTGGGTGCAGGTGGTAGCTCCTACGAGCAGTACTTC | CASSLGAGGSSYEQYF
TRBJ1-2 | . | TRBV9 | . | TGTGCCAGCAGCGGTCCCGCGCAGGGTGGCTACACCTTC | CASSGPAQGGYTF
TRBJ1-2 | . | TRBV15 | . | TGTGCCACCAGCAGCACCGGGGTCTATGGCTACACCTTC | CATSSTGVYGYTF
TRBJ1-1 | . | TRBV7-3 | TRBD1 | TGTGCCAGCAGCGTACAGGGGGGCATGAACACTGAAGCTTTCTTT | CASSVQGGMNTEAFF
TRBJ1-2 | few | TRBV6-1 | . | TGTGCCAGCAGTGAACTGGGACGGTTCTATGGCTACACCTTC | CASSELGRFYGYTF
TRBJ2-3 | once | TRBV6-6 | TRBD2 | TGTGCCAGCTCTCCCGGGGCTAGCGGGAGGACAGATACGCAGTATTTT | CASSPGASGRTDTQYF
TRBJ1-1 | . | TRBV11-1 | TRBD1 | TGTGCCAGCAGCTTAAACAGGGGAGGCACTGAAGCTTTCTTT | CASSLNRGGTEAFF
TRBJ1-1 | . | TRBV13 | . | TGTGCCAGCAGCCCCAACCGACTCTTCCAGAACACTGAAGCTTTCTTT | CASSPNRLFQNTEAFF
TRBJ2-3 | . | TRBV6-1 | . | TGTGCCAGCAGTGAAGCCCCACCGGGAGCAGATACGCAGTATTTT | CASSEAPPGADTQYF
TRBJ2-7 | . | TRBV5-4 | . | TGTGCCAGCAGCTCCAGGGTTGGCGGTTCCTACGAGCAGTACTTC | CASSSRVGGSYEQYF
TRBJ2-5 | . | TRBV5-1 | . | TGCGCCAGCAGCTTGGTGGGGGTTGGCACCCAAGAGACCCAGTACTTC | CASSLVGVGTQETQYF
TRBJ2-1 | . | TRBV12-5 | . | TGTGCTAGTGGTTCCCGGGGTAACTCCTACAATGAGCAGTTCTTC | CASGSRGNSYNEQFF
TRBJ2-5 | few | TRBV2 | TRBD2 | TGTGCCAGCAGGCGGACTAGCGGGAGTTTAAAAGAAGAGACCCAGTACTTC | CASRRTSGSLKEETQYF
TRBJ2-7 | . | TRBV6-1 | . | TGTGCCAGCAGTCAAATCTACGAGCAGTACTTC | CASSQIYEQYF
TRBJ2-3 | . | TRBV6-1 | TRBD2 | TGTGCCAGCAGCGAACTAGCGGGGACGGGGGATACGCAGTATTTT | CASSELAGTGDTQYF
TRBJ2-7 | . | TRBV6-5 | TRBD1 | TGTGCCAGCAGTGTACGGACAGGGGGCTACGAGCAGTACTTC | CASSVRTGGYEQYF
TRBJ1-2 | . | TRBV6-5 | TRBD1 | TGTGCCAGCAGTACCCCAGGGGGCGGCTATGGCTACACCTTC | CASSTPGGGYGYTF
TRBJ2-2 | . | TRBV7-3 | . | TGTGCCAGCAGCAAATGGGATACAAGTGCGTCAGGCACCGGGGAGCTGTTTTTT | CASSKWDTSASGTGELFF
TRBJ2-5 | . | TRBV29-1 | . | TGCAGCGTCCGGCGGGGTCTGGAGACCCAGTACTTC | CSVRRGLETQYF
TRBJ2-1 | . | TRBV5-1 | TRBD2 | TGCGCCAGCAGCACCAGCGGGAGCTCCTACAATGAGCAGTTCTTC | CASSTSGSSYNEQFF
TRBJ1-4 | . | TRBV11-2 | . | TGTGCCAGCAGCTTAGATTTGGGTGAAAAACTGTTTTTT | CASSLDLGEKLFF
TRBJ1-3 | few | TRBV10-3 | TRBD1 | TGTGCCATCAACCAGGACAGGGGAGGATCTGGAAACACCATATATTTT | CAINQDRGGSGNTIYF
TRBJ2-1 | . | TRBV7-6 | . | TGTGCCAGCAGCTCCTCCGGGGCCGGGGATGAGCAGTTCTTC | CASSSSGAGDEQFF
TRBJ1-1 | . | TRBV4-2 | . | TGTGCCAGCAGCCAATATACAGGGTTAGGGGATACTAACACTGAAGCTTTCTTT | CASSQYTGLGDTNTEAFF
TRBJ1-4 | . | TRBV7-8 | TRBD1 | TGTGCCAGCAGCTTAGGGACAGGGGTTGACGAAAAACTGTTTTTT | CASSLGTGVDEKLFF
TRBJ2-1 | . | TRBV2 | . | TGTGCCAGCAGTCCTTCTAGCGACCACTCCTACAATGAGCAGTTCTTC | CASSPSSDHSYNEQFF
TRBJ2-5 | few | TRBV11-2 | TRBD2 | TGTGCCAGCAGCTTGGGGGGGCAAGAGACCCAGTACTTC | CASSLGGQETQYF
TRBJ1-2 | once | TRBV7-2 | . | TGTGCCAGCAGCTATCAGCAGGGAGGCTATGGCTACACCTTC | CASSYQQGGYGYTF
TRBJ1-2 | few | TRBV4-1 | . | TGCGCCAGCAGCCAAGATGGGTGGCTCTCTGGCTACACCTTC | CASSQDGWLSGYTF
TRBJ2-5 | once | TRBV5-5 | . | TGTGCCAGCAGCTTGGGGACTGGAAACTTGTACCAAGAGACCCAGTACTTC | CASSLGTGNLYQETQYF
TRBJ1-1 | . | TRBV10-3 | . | TGTGCCATCAGTGGCCGACAGGAGAACACTGAAGCTTTCTTT | CAISGRQENTEAFF
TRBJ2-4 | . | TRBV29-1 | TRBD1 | TGCAGCGTTTGGACAGGGGCCAAAAACATTCAGTACTTC | CSVWTGAKNIQYF
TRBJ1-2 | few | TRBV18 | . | TGTGCCAGCTCACCTGACGGGCAATCCTTCTATGGCTACACCTTC | CASSPDGQSFYGYTF
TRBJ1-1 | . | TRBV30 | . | TGTGCCTGGAGGAAAGGTTATACTGAAGCTTTCTTT | CAWRKGYTEAFF
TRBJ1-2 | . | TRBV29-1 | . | TGCAGCGCCGAGGGAAACTATGGCTACACCTTC | CSAEGNYGYTF
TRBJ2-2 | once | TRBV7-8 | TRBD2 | TGTGCCAGCAGCTTAGCGCGGCGGGGGACGAACACCGGGGAGCTGTTTTTT | CASSLARRGTNTGELFF
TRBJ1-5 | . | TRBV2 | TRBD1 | TGTGCCAGCAGCCCCGGGACAGGGTCGAAGCCCCAGCATTTT | CASSPGTGSKPQHF
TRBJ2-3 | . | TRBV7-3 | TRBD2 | TGTGCCAGCAGCACGAGCGGGAGCCTTGCAGATACGCAGTATTTT | CASSTSGSLADTQYF